This is a list of T cell receptor beta chains from one sample in a study of T-cell memory formation after mild COVID-19. In TCRdb, the 5' RACE reads were re-called with MiXCR into one record per CDR3 protein. The sample carries 350,000 to 550,000 distinct CDR3 sequences, more than 15% recorded once. Sequencing input: PBMCs or a T cell subset sorted from them (not recorded which). These receptors came from a man between 18 and 29 years old who had mild COVID-19 (a few samples of this study predate the infection). Cell type and time point are not known. CDR3s include the opening cysteine and the closing phenylalanine or tryptophan. The D gene is left open where the match is weak. The size of a clone is reported for some rows only, either as once, few or many, or as a class for expanded clones.

clone_size j_call v_call d_call cdr3_aa cdr3_nt
NA TRBJ1-3 TRBV7-9 NA CASSVTAPGNTIYF TGTGCCAGCAGCGTTACAGCCCCTGGAAACACCATATATTTT
few TRBJ1-5 TRBV28 NA CASIGGYSNQPQHF TGTGCCAGCATCGGCGGCTATAGCAATCAGCCCCAGCATTTT
few TRBJ2-1 TRBV5-1 TRBD2 CASSLQTSGGAYNEQFF TGCGCCAGCAGCTTGCAGACTAGCGGGGGGGCGTACAATGAGCAGTTCTTC
many TRBJ2-2 TRBV6-5 NA CASKGGTNTGELFF TGTGCCAGCAAGGGTGGGACGAACACCGGGGAGCTGTTTTTT
NA TRBJ2-1 TRBV29-1 TRBD2 CSVGTSGGTLEQFF TGCAGCGTCGGGACTAGCGGGGGGACCTTGGAGCAGTTCTTC
NA TRBJ1-6 TRBV6-5 TRBD1 CASSYSNRGLSPLHF TGTGCCAGCAGTTACTCGAACAGGGGGCTATCACCCCTCCACTTT
few TRBJ1-1 TRBV20-1 TRBD1 CSARDRVINTEAFF TGCAGTGCTAGGGACAGGGTGATCAACACTGAAGCTTTCTTT
few TRBJ2-2 TRBV20-1 TRBD1 CSAVSGTGRSTGELFF TGCAGTGCTGTATCCGGGACAGGTCGATCCACCGGGGAGCTGTTTTTT
NA TRBJ1-6 TRBV29-1 NA CSVDYISQGNSPLHF TGCAGCGTTGACTATATTTCACAGGGTAATTCACCCCTCCACTTT
once TRBJ2-4 TRBV24-1 NA CATSETPRGAKNIQYF TGTGCCACCAGTGAAACTCCTCGAGGGGCCAAAAACATTCAGTACTTC
few TRBJ2-1 TRBV6-6 NA CASSYSAGHNEQFF TGTGCCAGCAGTTACTCGGCAGGTCACAATGAGCAGTTCTTC
few TRBJ2-6 TRBV29-1 NA CSEEKPSGANVLTF TGCAGCGAAGAGAAGCCCTCTGGGGCCAACGTCCTGACTTTC
NA TRBJ1-1 TRBV4-1 NA CASSQDRNSGSEAFF TGCGCCAGCAGCCAAGACAGAAATAGCGGCAGTGAAGCTTTCTTT
many TRBJ2-7 TRBV19 TRBD2 CASRDERGPVYEQYF TGTGCCAGTAGGGATGAGCGGGGCCCGGTCTACGAGCAGTACTTC
many TRBJ2-7 TRBV6-5 NA CASSEFDSFYEQYF TGTGCCAGCAGTGAATTCGACAGCTTCTACGAGCAGTACTTC
few TRBJ2-3 TRBV9 NA CASSVARPGDTQYF TGTGCCAGCAGCGTGGCCCGCCCGGGGGATACGCAGTATTTT
NA TRBJ1-5 TRBV24-1 NA CATSDSRGMQPQHF TGTGCCACCAGTGACTCGCGTGGAATGCAGCCCCAGCATTTT
few TRBJ2-5 TRBV7-7 TRBD1 CASSRTGGIQETQYF TGTGCCAGCAGCCGGACAGGGGGGATCCAAGAGACCCAGTACTTC
NA TRBJ2-2 TRBV2 TRBD2 CASSRDYQTGELFF TGTGCCAGCAGTCGGGACTACCAGACCGGGGAGCTGTTTTTT
NA TRBJ1-2 TRBV20-1 NA CSARSPGMVSSYTF TGCAGTGCTAGAAGTCCGGGGATGGTTTCTAGCTACACCTTC
NA TRBJ2-1 TRBV11-1 TRBD1 CASRPQGAGYNEQFF TGTGCAAGCAGACCACAGGGGGCGGGATACAATGAGCAGTTCTTC
NA TRBJ2-3 TRBV7-2 TRBD2 CASYDGGATDTQYF TGTGCCAGTTATGACGGGGGGGCGACAGATACGCAGTATTTT
few TRBJ2-5 TRBV20-1 TRBD2 CSAKGTSGGAGETQYF TGCAGTGCCAAGGGGACTAGCGGGGGGGCCGGAGAGACCCAGTACTTC
NA TRBJ1-6 TRBV4-1 NA CASSQHSDSFSSPLHF TGCGCCAGCAGCCAGCACTCAGACAGCTTTTCTTCACCCCTCCACTTT
NA TRBJ2-3 TRBV7-3 TRBD1 CASSLFGTESTDTQYF TGTGCCAGCAGCTTGTTCGGGACAGAGAGCACAGATACGCAGTATTTT
few TRBJ1-1 TRBV6-6 TRBD1 CASSSLGQGANTEAFF TGTGCCAGCAGTTCCTTGGGACAGGGGGCGAACACTGAAGCTTTCTTT
few TRBJ1-5 TRBV7-2 NA CASGATDQPQHF TGTGCCAGCGGCGCCACTGATCAGCCCCAGCATTTT
many TRBJ1-1 TRBV6-5 NA CASSYSLDSSFEAFF TGTGCCAGCAGTTACTCTTTGGACAGCAGCTTTGAAGCTTTCTTT
few TRBJ2-7 TRBV5-6 NA CASSLAGVVGNLYEQYF TGTGCCAGCAGCTTGGCGGGCGTCGTAGGGAACCTATACGAGCAGTACTTC
NA TRBJ2-1 TRBV6-2/TRBV6-3 TRBD2 CASSYLSGGGTSRGYYNEQFF TGTGCCAGCAGTTACTTGAGCGGCGGCGGGACTAGCAGAGGCTACTACAATGAGCAGTTCTTC
NA TRBJ2-2 TRBV4-3 NA CASSQDLGDTGELFF TGCGCCAGCAGCCAAGATCTCGGGGACACCGGGGAGCTGTTTTTT
NA TRBJ2-6 TRBV7-2 NA CASSLEQASGANVLTF TGTGCCAGCAGCTTAGAGCAGGCGTCTGGGGCCAACGTCCTGACTTTC
NA TRBJ2-5 TRBV25-1 NA CAITQGETQYF TGTGCTATCACGCAGGGGGAGACCCAGTACTTC
many TRBJ2-1 TRBV15 TRBD2 CATSRGTSGGNEQFF TGTGCCACCAGCAGAGGGACTAGCGGGGGGAATGAGCAGTTCTTC
many TRBJ2-3 TRBV7-2 TRBD2 CASSQTSGGFTDTQYF TGTGCCAGCAGCCAAACTAGCGGGGGGTTCACAGATACGCAGTATTTT
NA TRBJ1-1 TRBV19 NA CASSPPGPAAAFF TGTGCCAGTAGTCCCCCGGGGCCCGCTGCAGCTTTCTTT
few TRBJ1-2 TRBV24-1 NA CATSDVTYGYTF TGTGCCACCAGTGATGTAACCTACGGCTACACCTTC
NA TRBJ2-7 TRBV30 TRBD1 CAWSVSDRDYEQYF TGTGCCTGGAGTGTAAGCGACAGGGACTACGAGCAGTACTTC
NA TRBJ2-1 TRBV12-3/TRBV12-4 TRBD2 CASSLQRGGPYEQFF TGTGCCAGCAGTTTACAGCGGGGGGGCCCTTATGAGCAGTTCTTC
few TRBJ1-1 TRBV9 NA CASSVEGGQPTEAFF TGTGCCAGCAGCGTAGAGGGGGGGCAGCCGACTGAAGCTTTCTTT
NA TRBJ1-1 TRBV6-2/TRBV6-3 TRBD1 CASSYHNQGVTEAFF TGTGCCAGCAGTTATCACAATCAGGGGGTCACTGAAGCTTTCTTT
few TRBJ2-1 TRBV7-6 NA CASSPMGDEQFF TGTGCCAGCAGCCCTATGGGGGATGAGCAGTTCTTC
NA TRBJ2-2 TRBV24-1 NA CATSDLGQNTGELFF TGTGCCACCAGTGATTTAGGCCAAAACACCGGGGAGCTGTTTTTT
NA TRBJ2-5 TRBV12-3/TRBV12-4 TRBD2 CASSGLAKTQYF TGTGCCAGCAGCGGACTAGCGAAGACCCAGTACTTC
NA TRBJ2-7 TRBV3-1 TRBD2 CASSLLAGGGHEQYF TGTGCCAGCAGCCTTTTGGCGGGGGGGGGCCACGAGCAGTACTTC
NA TRBJ2-2 TRBV10-3 TRBD1 CAISGQGATGELFF TGTGCCATCAGTGGACAGGGGGCTACCGGGGAGCTGTTTTTT
NA TRBJ2-3 TRBV24-1 NA CATSDLKFAGVDTQYF TGTGCCACCAGTGATTTGAAGTTTGCAGGGGTAGATACGCAGTATTTT
few TRBJ1-1 TRBV9 NA CASSGLGREAFF TGTGCCAGCAGCGGCCTGGGACGGGAAGCTTTCTTT
NA TRBJ1-1 TRBV7-9 TRBD1 CASSLRQGLVHTEAFF TGTGCCAGCAGCTTAAGACAGGGCTTGGTCCACACTGAAGCTTTCTTT
many TRBJ1-1 TRBV12-3/TRBV12-4 NA CASSLRVGMNTEAFF TGTGCCAGCAGTTTGAGGGTGGGAATGAACACTGAAGCTTTCTTT
few TRBJ2-2 TRBV24-1 TRBD2 CATSATAGGTGELFF TGTGCCACCAGTGCTACAGCGGGGGGCACCGGGGAGCTGTTTTTT
few TRBJ1-2 TRBV4-1 NA CASSQEAATRRGYTF TGCGCCAGCAGCCAAGAGGCGGCCACCCGCCGGGGCTACACCTTC